This TCR beta chain originates from a study of blood T cell repertoires in COVID-19. Cohort allocation depended upon clinical history that participants reported. After removal of 5 bases from V and 6 bases from J, the junction contained 2 bases not matched to a gene. CDR1 and CDR2 from the germline V gene are SGHNT and YENEEA. This CDR3 is 12 amino acids long. Generated by immunoSEQ multiplex PCR, the TCRdb table keeps only in-frame clones and is missing some. The data show roughly 360,000 clones, 83% seen once. The gene calls are TRBV11-3 and TRBJ1-2, with TRBD1 identical over 8 bases. The sequence derives from a woman aged 45-65 years who had recovered from COVID-19. Material: PBMCs or T cells enriched from blood (not recorded which). The CDR3 here is CASSQGANGYTF. CDR3 in DNA: TGTGCCAGCAGCCAGGGGGCAAATGGCTACACCTTC.